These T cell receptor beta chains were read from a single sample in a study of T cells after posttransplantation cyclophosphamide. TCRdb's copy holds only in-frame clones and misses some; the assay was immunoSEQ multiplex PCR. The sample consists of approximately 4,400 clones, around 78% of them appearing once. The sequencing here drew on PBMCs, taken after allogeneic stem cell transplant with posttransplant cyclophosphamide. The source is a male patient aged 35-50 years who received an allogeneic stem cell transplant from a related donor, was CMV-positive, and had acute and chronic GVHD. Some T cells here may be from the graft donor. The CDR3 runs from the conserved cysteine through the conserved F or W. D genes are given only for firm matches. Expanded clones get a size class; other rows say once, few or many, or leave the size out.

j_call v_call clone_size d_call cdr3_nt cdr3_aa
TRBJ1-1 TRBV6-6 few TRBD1 TGTGCCAGCAGCGGGACAGGGGGTGATACCACTGAAGCTTTCTTT CASSGTGGDTTEAFF
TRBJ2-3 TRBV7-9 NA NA TGTGCCAGCAGCTTACCGGGAGCAGATACGCAGTATTTT CASSLPGADTQYF
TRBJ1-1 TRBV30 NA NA TGTGCCTGGGACAATTGGGGCAGAATAAACACTGAAGCTTTCTTT CAWDNWGRINTEAFF
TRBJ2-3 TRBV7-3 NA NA TGTGCCAGCAGCTTTACCCCAACGGGATGGGCAGATACGCAGTATTTT CASSFTPTGWADTQYF
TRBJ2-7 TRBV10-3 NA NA TGTGCCATCAGTGACTTCGATTTGATCACCGATAAATTGGCAACGAGAGGCTACGAGCAGTACTTC CAISDFDLITDKLATRGYEQYF
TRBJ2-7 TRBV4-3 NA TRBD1 TGCGCCAGCAGGCGAAAAGGAGTAGACAGGGGGTTCTACGAGCAGTACTTC CASRRKGVDRGFYEQYF
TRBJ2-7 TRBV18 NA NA TGTGCCAGCTCACCACGTACCTACGAGCAGTACTTC CASSPRTYEQYF
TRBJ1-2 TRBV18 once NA TGTGCCAGCTCACCACCAGGGGTCCGGGGCTACACCTTC CASSPPGVRGYTF
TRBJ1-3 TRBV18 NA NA TGTGCCAGCTCGCCCGTTAGAACCGGGGGAATGGCCTCTGGAAACACCATATATTTT CASSPVRTGGMASGNTIYF
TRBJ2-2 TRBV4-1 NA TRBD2 TGCGCCAGCAGCCGGGATGAGGGAGGGACGAACACCGGGGAGCTGTTTTTT CASSRDEGGTNTGELFF
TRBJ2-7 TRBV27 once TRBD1 TGTGCCAGCAGTCCCGACAGGGGGCGGAACGAGCAGTACTTC CASSPDRGRNEQYF
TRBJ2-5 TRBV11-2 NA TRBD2 TGTGCCAGCAGCCCCAGGACTAGCGGGCAAGAGACCCAGTACTTC CASSPRTSGQETQYF
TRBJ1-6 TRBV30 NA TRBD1 TGTGCCTGGAGTCCCCGACAGGGGGATTATTCACCCCTCCACTTT CAWSPRQGDYSPLHF
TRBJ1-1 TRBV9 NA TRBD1 TGTGCCAGCAGCGTAGGTGGAGGGGGCGCAGTGAACACTGAAGCTTTCTTT CASSVGGGGAVNTEAFF
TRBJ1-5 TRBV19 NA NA TGTGCCAGTAGTCGAGGGAAACAGCCCCAGCATTTT CASSRGKQPQHF
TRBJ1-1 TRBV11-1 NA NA TGTGCCTCCGCGGGGGGCAGTAATGAGGCCACTGAAGCTTTCTTT CASAGGSNEATEAFF
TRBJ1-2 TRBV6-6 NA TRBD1 TGTGCCAGCACCCACCCGGGACAGGGGTATGGCTACACCTTC CASTHPGQGYGYTF
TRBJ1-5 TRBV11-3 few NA TGTGCCAGCTCCGACGGGGGTGACCAGCCCCAGCATTTT CASSDGGDQPQHF
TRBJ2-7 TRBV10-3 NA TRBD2 TGTGCCATCCAACGGAGCGGGAGGACCTACGAGCAGTACTTC CAIQRSGRTYEQYF
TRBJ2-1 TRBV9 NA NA TGTGCCAGCAGCGAAACAGTAGGTCCCTGGGACAATGAGCAGTTCTTC CASSETVGPWDNEQFF
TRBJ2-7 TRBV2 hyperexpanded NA TGTGCCAGCAGTGCACGGGACTACGAGCAGTACTTC CASSARDYEQYF
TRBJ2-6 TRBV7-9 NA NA TGTGCCAGCAGCTACAGTACAGGGACTGGGGCCAACGTCCTGACTTTC CASSYSTGTGANVLTF
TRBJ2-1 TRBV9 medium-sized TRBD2 TGTGCCAGCAGTTTGCGGGAGTCCAACAATGAGCAGTTCTTC CASSLRESNNEQFF
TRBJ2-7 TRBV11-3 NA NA TGTGCCAGCAGCAAAATTCACCGGGAATACTCCTACGAGCAGTACTTC CASSKIHREYSYEQYF
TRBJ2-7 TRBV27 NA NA TGTGCCAGCAGTACCTCTAGCCGCGAGCAGTACTTC CASSTSSREQYF
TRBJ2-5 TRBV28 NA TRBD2 TGTGCCAGCAGTTTTTTGGCGGGAGTGTTGGAGACCCAGTACTTC CASSFLAGVLETQYF
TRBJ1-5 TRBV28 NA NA TGTGCCAGCAGTCCCATGGGGGGGGATCAGCCCCAGCATTTT CASSPMGGDQPQHF
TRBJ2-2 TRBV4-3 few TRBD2 TGCGCCAGCAGCCAAGATACGGGGTGGGGGGGGAACACCGGGGAGCTGTTTTTT CASSQDTGWGGNTGELFF